The 13 T cell receptor beta chains reported below all come from one sample, sequenced in a study of blood T cell repertoires in COVID-19. Method: immunoSEQ multiplex PCR; TCRdb's copy keeps in-frame clones and lacks some. The top ten hold more than 3% of the sample, which has more than 95,000 clones, approximately 80% seen once. Sample: peripheral blood. These receptor sequences come from an elderly woman with active or convalescent COVID-19.

The chain links TRBV5-6 to TRBJ2-2; tentatively, D is TRBD2 (6 bases). The CDR3 has 14 residues. V was trimmed by 4 bases and J by 5 bases, leaving 12 bases between them. The germline gives CDR1 SGHDT, CDR2 YYEEEE. DNA for the CDR3: TGTGCCAGCAGCCTGGGAGGCGTAACCGGGGAGCTGTTTTTT. Its protein is CASSLGGVTGELFF. Filled out from reference TRBV5-6 and TRBJ2-2, the complete variable domain reads DAGVTQSPTHLIKTRGQQVTLRCSPKSGHDTVSWYQQALGQGPQFIFQYYEEEERQRGNFPDRFSGHQFPNYSSELNVNALLLGDSALYLCASSLGGVTGELFFGEGSRLTVL.

The chain has TRBV9 and TRBJ2-7, with 14 positions matching TRBD2. The CDR3 loop spans 18 amino acids. CDR1 and CDR2 from the germline V gene are SGDLS and YYNGEE. The trim removed 3 bases at V and 2 bases at J, leaving 10 bases unmatched. The CDR3 sequence: CASSESGTSGRPPYEQYF. The CDR3 bases are TGTGCCAGCAGCGAATCCGGGACTAGCGGGAGACCGCCCTACGAGCAGTACTTC.

This chain links TRBV7-2 with TRBJ1-4; D is possibly TRBD1 (6 bases). V lost 6 bases and J lost 7, with 15 bases in between. Germline CDR1 is SGHTA and CDR2 is FQGNSA. The length of the CDR3 is 14 residues. CDR3 residues: CASRTGSLGEKLFF. The DNA of the CDR3 is TGTGCCAGCAGAACAGGGAGTTTAGGTGAAAAACTGTTTTTT. Based on the CDR3 plus reference TRBV7-2 and TRBJ1-4, the full variable domain is GAGVSQSPSNKVTEKGKDVELRCDPISGHTALYWYRQSLGQGLEFLIYFQGNSAPDKSGLPSDRFSAERTGGSVSTLTIQRTQQEDSAVYLCASRTGSLGEKLFFGSGTQLSVL.

V is TRBV7-3 and J is TRBJ2-1; TRBD2 agrees at 7 bases. Germline assignment: CDR1 SGHTA and CDR2 FQGTGA. This CDR3 has 14 residues. With V trimmed by 0 bases and J by 4 bases, 0 bases remained unmatched. The CDR3 coding sequence is TGTGCCAGCAGCTTAACGGGGGGGTACAATGAGCAGTTCTTC. It specifies CASSLTGGYNEQFF. The whole variable domain, remainder taken from reference TRBV7-3 and TRBJ2-1, is GAGVSQTPSNKVTEKGKYVELRCDPISGHTALYWYRQSLGQGPEFLIYFQGTGAADDSGLPNDRFFAVRPEGSVSTLKIQRTERGDSAVYLCASSLTGGYNEQFFGPGTRLTVL.

CDR3 region: CASGQGTNQPQHF. The CDR3 region has the DNA TGTGCCAGTGGACAGGGGACCAATCAGCCCCAGCATTTT. The chain combines TRBV7-9 with TRBJ1-5; 9 nucleotides align to TRBD1. Germline CDR1 is SEHNR and CDR2 is FQNEAQ (reference sequence). Germline trimming cut 9 bases from V and 3 bases from J; bases unmatched to any gene: 3. CDR3 length equals 13 residues.

The chain combines TRBV6-4 with TRBJ2-5; D may be TRBD1 (7 bases). The germline V gene encodes CDR1 MRHNA and CDR2 SNTAGT. The CDR3 spans 13 residues. V was pared by 5 bases and J by 4 bases, with 11 bases between. The DNA of the CDR3 is TGTGCCAGCAGTTACAGGGGAGGAGAGACCCAGTACTTC. It is translated as CASSYRGGETQYF.

The chain links TRBV29-1 to TRBJ2-7, with D possibly being TRBD2 (7 bases). V lost 7 bases and J 9 bases, leaving 22 bases between the germline ends. In germline, CDR1 is SQVTM, CDR2 ANQGSEA. There are 13 residues in the CDR3. The CDR3 region has the DNA TGCAGCGCCGAGGGTACGGGGGGCCCTGGGCAGTACTTC. Translation gives CSAEGTGGPGQYF.

The chain links TRBV7-9 to TRBJ2-1; 7 nucleotides align to TRBD2. From germline, CDR1 is SEHNR and CDR2 FQNEAQ (reference sequence). This CDR3 is built from 15 residues. With 5 bases clipped from V and 4 bases from J, the junction kept 8 bases outside the gene matches. The CDR3 sequence is CASSPSGTIYNEQFF. The CDR3 DNA reads TGTGCCAGCAGCCCTAGCGGAACAATATACAATGAGCAGTTCTTC.

The chain recombines TRBV6-5 with TRBJ2-1; 9 bases fit TRBD2. This CDR3 comprises 13 residues. Trimming cost V 8 bases and J 4 bases; bases outside gene matches: 3. In germline, CDR1 is MNHEY, CDR2 SVGAGI. This chain's CDR3 is CASGGRGYNEQFF. In nucleotides, the CDR3 is TGTGCCAGCGGCGGGAGGGGATACAATGAGCAGTTCTTC.

J is TRBJ2-2 and V is TRBV28, with D possibly matching TRBD1 (6 bases). The CDR3 runs 17 residues. Trimming pared 3 bases from V and 3 bases from J, leaving 17 bases between. Germline CDR1 is MDHEN and CDR2 is SYDVKM. This chain's CDR3 is CASSFSLRGMDTGELFF. CDR3 DNA: TGTGCCAGCAGTTTTAGTCTCAGGGGAATGGACACCGGGGAGCTGTTTTTT.

The chain recombines TRBV7-2 with TRBJ1-1; D not certain. V was trimmed by 5 bases and J by 7 bases, leaving 8 bases between them. This CDR3 is built from 11 residues. Germline V gene data show CDR1 as SGHTA and CDR2 as FQGNSA. The CDR3 bases are TGTGCCAGCAGCCTCCGGGATGAAGCTTTCTTT. This codes for CASSLRDEAFF.

This clone was observed a handful of times. The rearrangement links TRBV18 to TRBJ1-4; weak D call: TRBD1 (5 bases). From germline, CDR1 is KGHSH and CDR2 LQKENI. The CDR3 spans 15 residues. The ends were cut back, 3 bases at V and 7 bases at J, with 15 bases in the middle. The CDR3 is CASSPNQGDGEKLFF. The CDR3 region has the DNA TGTGCCAGCTCACCCAATCAGGGTGACGGTGAAAAACTGTTTTTT.

This chain connects TRBV6-5 to TRBJ1-2; the D gene is possibly TRBD1 (6 bases). The CDR3 is 14 residues long. The V end lost 5 bases, the J end lost 7 bases, and 17 bases lay between the germline ends. Germline CDR1 and CDR2: MNHEY and SVGAGI. The CDR3 nucleotides are TGTGCCAGCAGTATGAACAGGGTGGCGGGTGGCTACACCTTC. This gives the protein CASSMNRVAGGYTF.